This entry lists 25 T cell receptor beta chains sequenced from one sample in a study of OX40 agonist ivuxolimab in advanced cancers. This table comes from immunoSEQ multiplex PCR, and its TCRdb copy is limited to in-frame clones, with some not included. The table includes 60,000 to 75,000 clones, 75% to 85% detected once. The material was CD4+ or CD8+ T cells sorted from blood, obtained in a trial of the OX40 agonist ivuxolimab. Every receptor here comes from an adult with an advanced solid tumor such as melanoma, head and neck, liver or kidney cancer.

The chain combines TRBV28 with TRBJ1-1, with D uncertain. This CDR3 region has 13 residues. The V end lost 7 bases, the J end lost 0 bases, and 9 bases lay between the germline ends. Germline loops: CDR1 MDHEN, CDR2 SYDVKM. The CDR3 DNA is TGTGCCAGCACTCTGTCTGTGAACACTGAAGCTTTCTTT. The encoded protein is CASTLSVNTEAFF.

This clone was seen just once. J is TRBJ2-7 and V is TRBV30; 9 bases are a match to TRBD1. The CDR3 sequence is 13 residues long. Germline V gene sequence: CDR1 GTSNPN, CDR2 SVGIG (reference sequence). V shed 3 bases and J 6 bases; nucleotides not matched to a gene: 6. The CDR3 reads CAWRRQGGGEQYF. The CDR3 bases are TGTGCCTGGAGACGACAGGGGGGAGGCGAGCAGTACTTC. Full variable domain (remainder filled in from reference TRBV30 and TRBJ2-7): SQTIHQWPATLVQPVGSPLSLECTVEGTSNPNLYWYRQAAGRGLQLLFYSVGIGQISSEVPQNLSASRPQDRQFILSSKKLLLSDSGFYLCAWRRQGGGEQYFGPGTRLTVT.

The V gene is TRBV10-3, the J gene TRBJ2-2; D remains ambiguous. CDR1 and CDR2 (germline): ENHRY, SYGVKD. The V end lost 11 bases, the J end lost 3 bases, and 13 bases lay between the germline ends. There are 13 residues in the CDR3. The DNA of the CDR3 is TGTGCCGAAATGGACGATTACACCGGGGAGCTGTTTTTT. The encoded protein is CAEMDDYTGELFF.

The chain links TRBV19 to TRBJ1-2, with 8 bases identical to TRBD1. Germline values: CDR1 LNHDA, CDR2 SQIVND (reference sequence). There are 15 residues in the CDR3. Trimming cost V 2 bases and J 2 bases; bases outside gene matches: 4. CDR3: CASSIPGQGNYGYTF. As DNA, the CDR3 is TGTGCCAGTAGTATACCTGGACAGGGCAACTATGGCTACACCTTC.

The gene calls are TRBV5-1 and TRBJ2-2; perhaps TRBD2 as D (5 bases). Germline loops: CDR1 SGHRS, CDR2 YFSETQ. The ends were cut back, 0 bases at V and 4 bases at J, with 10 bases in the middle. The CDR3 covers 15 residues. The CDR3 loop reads CASSLVGESTGELFF. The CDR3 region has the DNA TGCGCCAGCAGCTTGGTCGGGGAGAGCACCGGGGAGCTGTTTTTT.

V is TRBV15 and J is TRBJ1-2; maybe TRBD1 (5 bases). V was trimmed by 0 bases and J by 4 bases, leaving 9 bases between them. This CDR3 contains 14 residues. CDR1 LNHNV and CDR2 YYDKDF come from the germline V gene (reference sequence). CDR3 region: CATSRDRVGYGYTF. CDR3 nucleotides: TGTGCCACCAGCAGAGACAGGGTTGGCTATGGCTACACCTTC. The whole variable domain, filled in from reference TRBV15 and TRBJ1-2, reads DAMVIQNPRYQVTQFGKPVTLSCSQTLNHNVMYWYQQKSSQAPKLLFHYYDKDFNNEADTPDNFQSRRPNTSFCFLDIRSPGLGDTAMYLCATSRDRVGYGYTFGSGTRLTVV.

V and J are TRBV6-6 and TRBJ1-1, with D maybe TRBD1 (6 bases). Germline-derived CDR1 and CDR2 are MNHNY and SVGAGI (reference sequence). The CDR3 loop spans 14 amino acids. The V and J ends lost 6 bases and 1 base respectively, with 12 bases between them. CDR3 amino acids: CASRTTGRNTEAFF. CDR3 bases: TGTGCCAGCAGGACGACAGGCCGGAACACTGAAGCTTTCTTT.

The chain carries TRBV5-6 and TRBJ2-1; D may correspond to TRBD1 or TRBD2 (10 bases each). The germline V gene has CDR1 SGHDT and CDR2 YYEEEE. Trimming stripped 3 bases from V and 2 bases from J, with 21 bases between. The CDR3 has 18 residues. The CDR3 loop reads CASSWDRGLAGAYNEQFF. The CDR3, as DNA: TGTGCCAGCAGCTGGGACAGGGGCCTAGCGGGGGCCTACAATGAGCAGTTCTTC.

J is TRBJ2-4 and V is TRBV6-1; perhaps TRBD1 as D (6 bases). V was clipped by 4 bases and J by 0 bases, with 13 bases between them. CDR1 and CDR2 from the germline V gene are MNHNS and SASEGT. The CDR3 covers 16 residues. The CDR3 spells CASSGQVPVAKNIQYF. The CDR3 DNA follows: TGTGCCAGCAGTGGACAGGTTCCTGTAGCCAAAAACATTCAGTACTTC.

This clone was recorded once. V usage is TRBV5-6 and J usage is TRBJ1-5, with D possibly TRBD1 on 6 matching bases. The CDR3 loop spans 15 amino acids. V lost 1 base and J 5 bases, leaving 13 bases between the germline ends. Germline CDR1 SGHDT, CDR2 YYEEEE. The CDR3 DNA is TGTGCCAGCAGCTTGTCGGGGGCAGTTTATCAGCCCCAGCATTTT. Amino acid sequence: CASSLSGAVYQPQHF.

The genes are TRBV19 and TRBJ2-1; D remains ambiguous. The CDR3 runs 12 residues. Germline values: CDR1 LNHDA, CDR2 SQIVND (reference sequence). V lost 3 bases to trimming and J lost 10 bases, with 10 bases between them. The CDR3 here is CASSIPAREQFF. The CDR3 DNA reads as TGTGCCAGTAGTATCCCGGCTAGAGAGCAGTTCTTC.

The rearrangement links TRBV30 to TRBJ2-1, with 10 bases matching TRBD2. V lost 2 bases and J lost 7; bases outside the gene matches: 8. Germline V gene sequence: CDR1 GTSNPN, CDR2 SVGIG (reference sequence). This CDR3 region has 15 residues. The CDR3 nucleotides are TGTGCCTGGAGTCGGTATAGCGGGGGGAAAAATGAGCAGTTCTTC. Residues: CAWSRYSGGKNEQFF. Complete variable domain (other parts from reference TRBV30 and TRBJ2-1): SQTIHQWPATLVQPVGSPLSLECTVEGTSNPNLYWYRQAAGRGLQLLFYSVGIGQISSEVPQNLSASRPQDRQFILSSKKLLLSDSGFYLCAWSRYSGGKNEQFFGPGTRLTVL.

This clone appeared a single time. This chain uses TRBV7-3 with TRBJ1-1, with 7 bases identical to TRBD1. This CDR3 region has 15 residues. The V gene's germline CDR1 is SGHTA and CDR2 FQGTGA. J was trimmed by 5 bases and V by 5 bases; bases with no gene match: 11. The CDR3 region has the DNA TGTGCCAGCAGCCTGACAGGGAACTGGGCTACTGAAGCTTTCTTT. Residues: CASSLTGNWATEAFF.

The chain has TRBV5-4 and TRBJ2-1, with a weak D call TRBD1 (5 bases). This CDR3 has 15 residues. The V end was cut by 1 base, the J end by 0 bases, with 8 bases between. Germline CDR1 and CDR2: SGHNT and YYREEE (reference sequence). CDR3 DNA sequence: TGTGCCAGCAGCTTGTTAAGGGGCTCCTACAATGAGCAGTTCTTC. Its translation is CASSLLRGSYNEQFF.

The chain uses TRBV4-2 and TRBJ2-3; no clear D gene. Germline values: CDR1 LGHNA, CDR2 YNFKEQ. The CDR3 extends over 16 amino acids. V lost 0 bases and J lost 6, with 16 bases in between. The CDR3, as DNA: TGTGCCAGCAGCCAAGAACACGTGGATGGAAGGGATACGCAGTATTTT. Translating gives CASSQEHVDGRDTQYF.

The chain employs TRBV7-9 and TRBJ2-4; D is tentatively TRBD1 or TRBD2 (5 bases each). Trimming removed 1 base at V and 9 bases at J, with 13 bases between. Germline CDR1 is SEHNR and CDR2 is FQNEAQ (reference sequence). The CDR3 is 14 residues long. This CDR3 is CASSLDGAGSIQYF. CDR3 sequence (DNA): TGTGCCAGCAGCTTAGACGGGGCAGGCAGCATTCAGTACTTC.

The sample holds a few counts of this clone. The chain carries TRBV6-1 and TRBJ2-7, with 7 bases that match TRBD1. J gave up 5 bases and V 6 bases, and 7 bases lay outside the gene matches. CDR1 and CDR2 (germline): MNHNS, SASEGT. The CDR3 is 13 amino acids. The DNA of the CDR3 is TGTGCCAGCAGCAAGGACAGGTTTAACGAGCAGTACTTC. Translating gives CASSKDRFNEQYF.

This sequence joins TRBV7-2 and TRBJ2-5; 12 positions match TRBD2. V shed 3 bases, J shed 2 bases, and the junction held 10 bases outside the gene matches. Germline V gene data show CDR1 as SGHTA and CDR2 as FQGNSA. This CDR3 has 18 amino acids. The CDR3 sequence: CASSLRLAGAPSQETQYF. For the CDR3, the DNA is TGTGCCAGCAGCTTGCGACTAGCGGGGGCCCCTTCTCAAGAGACCCAGTACTTC.

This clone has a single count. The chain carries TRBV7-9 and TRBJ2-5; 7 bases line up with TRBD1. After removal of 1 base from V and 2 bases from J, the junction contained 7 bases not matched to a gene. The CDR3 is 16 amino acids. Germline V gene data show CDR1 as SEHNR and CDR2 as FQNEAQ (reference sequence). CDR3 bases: TGTGCCAGCAGCTTAGACAGGGGAAACCCTCAAGAGACCCAGTACTTC. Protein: CASSLDRGNPQETQYF.

DNA for the CDR3: TGTGCCATCAGTGGAAATCGGGAGGTCGGTGAGACCCAGTACTTC. Translated, it gives CAISGNREVGETQYF. This chain links TRBV10-3 with TRBJ2-5, with TRBD2 identical over 7 bases. Germline V gives CDR1 ENHRY, CDR2 SYGVKD. After removal of 4 bases from V and 5 bases from J, the junction contained 10 bases not matched to a gene. The CDR3 totals 15 residues.

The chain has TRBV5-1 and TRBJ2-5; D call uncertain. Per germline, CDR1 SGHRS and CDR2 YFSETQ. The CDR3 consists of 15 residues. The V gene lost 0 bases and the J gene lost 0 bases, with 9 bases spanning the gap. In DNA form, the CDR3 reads TGCGCCAGCAGCTTGGATGGAATGTACCAAGAGACCCAGTACTTC. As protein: CASSLDGMYQETQYF.

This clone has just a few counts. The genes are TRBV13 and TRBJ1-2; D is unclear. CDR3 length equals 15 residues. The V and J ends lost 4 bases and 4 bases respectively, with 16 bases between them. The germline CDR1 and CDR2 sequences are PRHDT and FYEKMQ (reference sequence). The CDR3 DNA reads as TGTGCCAGCAGCTCCGGATGGCAGAGCCCCTATGGCTACACCTTC. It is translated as CASSSGWQSPYGYTF.

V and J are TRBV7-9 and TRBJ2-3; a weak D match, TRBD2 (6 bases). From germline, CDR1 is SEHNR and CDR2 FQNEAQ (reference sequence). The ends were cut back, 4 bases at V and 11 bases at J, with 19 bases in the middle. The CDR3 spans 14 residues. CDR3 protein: CASSSAGREVGQYF. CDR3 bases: TGTGCCAGCAGCTCGGCTGGAAGGGAGGTGGGGCAGTATTTT.

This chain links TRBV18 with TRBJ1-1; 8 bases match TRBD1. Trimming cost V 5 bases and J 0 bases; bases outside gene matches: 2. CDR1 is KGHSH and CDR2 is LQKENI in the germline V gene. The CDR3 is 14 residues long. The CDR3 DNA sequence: TGTGCCAGCTCAGTGGGACAGGTGAACACTGAAGCTTTCTTT. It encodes CASSVGQVNTEAFF.

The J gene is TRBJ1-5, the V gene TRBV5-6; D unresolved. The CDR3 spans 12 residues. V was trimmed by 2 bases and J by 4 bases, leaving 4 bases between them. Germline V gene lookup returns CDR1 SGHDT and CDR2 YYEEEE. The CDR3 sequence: CASSLVNQPQHF. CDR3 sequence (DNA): TGTGCCAGCAGCTTAGTGAATCAGCCCCAGCATTTT.